This TCR beta chain stems from a study of T cell changes during pregnancy in multiple sclerosis. The CDR3 runs 14 residues. Germline V gene data show CDR1 as MNHEY and CDR2 as SMNVEV (reference sequence). V lost 8 bases, J lost 2 bases, and 15 bases lay in between. Repertoires were generated with immunoSEQ multiplex PCR, while TCRdb's copy carries only in-frame clones and drops some. The table lists roughly 90,000 clones, around 90% of them singletons. This sequence joins TRBV27 and TRBJ1-1; the D gene is possibly TRBD1 (6 bases). Here the sequenced sample was peripheral blood, taken in the first trimester of pregnancy. This clonotype originated in a female donor in good health, enrolled as a control in a pregnancy study. The DNA for the CDR3 is TGTGCCAGCGCCTGGGGGGGCCCCAACACTGAAGCTTTCTTT. This translates into CASAWGGPNTEAFF.